This T cell receptor (beta chain) originates from a study of cytomegalovirus exposure and HLA in healthy donors. Regarding the study as a whole: An assumption of roughly uniform sequencing depth across donors underlay the presence/absence analyses. Information on immune exposure was restricted to one variable (CMV serostatus).

This CDR3 is 18 amino acids long. The ends lost 2 bases at V and 0 bases at J; junction bases unmatched: 9. The germline gives CDR1 SGHTA, CDR2 FQGNSA. The table lists this clone with a few counts. The antigen is undetermined. The primer mix had 60 Vbeta and 13 Jbeta primers. Sequencing was performed with immunoSEQ multiplex PCR; in TCRdb, only in-frame clones are kept and a portion is missing. Altogether 130,000 or so clones are present, around 85% being singletons, with the ten largest covering less than 2.5%. The sequenced material came from PBMCs. This rearrangement joins TRBV7-2 to TRBJ2-7; 11 nucleotides line up with TRBD2. This TCR was sampled from a man under 40 in good health and CMV-seronegative. In nucleotides, the CDR3 is TGTGCCAGCAGCTTACAAGTTAGCGGGGGGGCTGTCTCCTACGAGCAGTACTTC. Its translation is CASSLQVSGGAVSYEQYF.